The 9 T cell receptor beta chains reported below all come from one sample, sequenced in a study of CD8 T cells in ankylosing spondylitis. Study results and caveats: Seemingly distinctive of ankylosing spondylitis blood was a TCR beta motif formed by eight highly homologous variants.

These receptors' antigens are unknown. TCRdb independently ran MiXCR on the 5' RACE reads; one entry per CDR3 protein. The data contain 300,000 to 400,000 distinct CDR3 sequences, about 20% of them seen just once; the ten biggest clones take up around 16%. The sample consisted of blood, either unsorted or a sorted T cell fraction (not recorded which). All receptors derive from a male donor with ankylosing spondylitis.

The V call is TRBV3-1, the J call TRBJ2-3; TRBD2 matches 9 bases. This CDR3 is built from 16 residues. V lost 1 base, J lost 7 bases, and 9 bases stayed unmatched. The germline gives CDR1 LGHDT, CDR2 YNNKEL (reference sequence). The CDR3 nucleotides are TGTGCCAGCAGCCAAGGAAGCGGGAGGTCTGCCCATACGCAGTATTTT. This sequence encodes CASSQGSGRSAHTQYF.

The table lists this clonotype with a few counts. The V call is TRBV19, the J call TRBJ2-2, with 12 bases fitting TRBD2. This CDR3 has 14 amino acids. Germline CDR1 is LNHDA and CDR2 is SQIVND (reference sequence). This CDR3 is CASSGRADTGELFF. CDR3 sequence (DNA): TGTGCTTCTAGCGGGAGGGCGGACACCGGGGAGCTGTTTTTT.

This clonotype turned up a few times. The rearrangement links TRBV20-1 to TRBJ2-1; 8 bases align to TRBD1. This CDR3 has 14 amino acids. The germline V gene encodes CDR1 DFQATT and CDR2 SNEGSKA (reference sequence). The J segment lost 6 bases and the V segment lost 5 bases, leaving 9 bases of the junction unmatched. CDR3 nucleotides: TGCAGTGCTCGCACGACAGGGGCTTTCAATGAGCAGTTCTTC. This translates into CSARTTGAFNEQFF.

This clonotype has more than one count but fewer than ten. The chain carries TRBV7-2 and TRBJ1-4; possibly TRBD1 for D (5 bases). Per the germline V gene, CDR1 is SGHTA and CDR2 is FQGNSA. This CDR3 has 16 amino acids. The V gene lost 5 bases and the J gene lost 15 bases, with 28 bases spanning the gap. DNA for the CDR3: TGTGCCAGCAGCGCACCTCCTGGGGAGAGGGCGGGACGTATGTTTTTT. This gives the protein CASSAPPGERAGRMFF.

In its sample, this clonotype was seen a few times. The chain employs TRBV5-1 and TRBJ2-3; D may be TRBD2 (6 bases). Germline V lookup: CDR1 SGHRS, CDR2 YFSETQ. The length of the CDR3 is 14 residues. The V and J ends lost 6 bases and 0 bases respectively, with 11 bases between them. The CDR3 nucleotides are TGCGCCAGCACTCCTAGCGCTAGCACAGATACGCAGTATTTT. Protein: CASTPSASTDTQYF. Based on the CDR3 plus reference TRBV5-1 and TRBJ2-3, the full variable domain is KAGVTQTPRYLIKTRGQQVTLSCSPISGHRSVSWYQQTPGQGLQFLFEYFSETQRNKGNFPGRFSGRQFSNSRSEMNVSTLELGDSALYLCASTPSASTDTQYFGPGTRLTVL.

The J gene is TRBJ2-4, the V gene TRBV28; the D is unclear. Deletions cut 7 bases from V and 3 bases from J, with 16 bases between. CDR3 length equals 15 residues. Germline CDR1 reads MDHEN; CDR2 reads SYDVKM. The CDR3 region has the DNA TGTGCCAGCAATGGGTTCAAGGGCGGCAAAAACATTCAGTACTTC. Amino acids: CASNGFKGGKNIQYF.

CDR3 in DNA: TGTGCCAGCAGTTGGGGCGGGAGAACAGATACGCAGTATTTT. Encoded protein: CASSWGGRTDTQYF. The J gene is TRBJ2-3, the V gene TRBV28; 7 nucleotides line up with TRBD2. This CDR3 region has 14 residues. Germline values: CDR1 MDHEN, CDR2 SYDVKM. V shed 4 bases, J shed 3 bases, and the junction held 4 bases outside the gene matches.

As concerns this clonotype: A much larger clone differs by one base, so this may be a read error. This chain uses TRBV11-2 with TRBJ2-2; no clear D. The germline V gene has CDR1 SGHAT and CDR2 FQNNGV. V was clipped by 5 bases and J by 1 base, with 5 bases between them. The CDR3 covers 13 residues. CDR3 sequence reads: CASSPLNTGELFF. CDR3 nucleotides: TGTGCCAGCAGCCCCTTGAACACCGGGGAGCTGTTTTTT.

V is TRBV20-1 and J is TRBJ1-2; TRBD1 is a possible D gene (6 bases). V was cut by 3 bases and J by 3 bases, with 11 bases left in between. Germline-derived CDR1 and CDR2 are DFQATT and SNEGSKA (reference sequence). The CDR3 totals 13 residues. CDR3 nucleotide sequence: TGCAGTGCTAGTGAAGCAGGGGACTATGGCTACACCTTC. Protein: CSASEAGDYGYTF.